This TCR beta chain stems from a study of shared clonotypes between healthy human individuals. At the level of the study: Researchers assigned three CD4 naive, three CD4 memory, two CD8 naive and one CD8 memory plate to each donor.

Per sorted-subset replicate PCR, input was approximately 0.2 ug DNA, representing about 30,000 T cell genomes. Measured with immunoSEQ multiplex PCR; TCRdb has only the in-frame clones, and not every one. The sample has some 1 million clones, under 80% seen once. Germline values: CDR1 GTSNPN, CDR2 SVGIG (reference sequence). With 4 bases removed from V and 7 bases from J, the gap between germline ends came to 11 bases. CDR3 length: 13 residues. CD4+ cells underwent separation, giving CD45RA+ naive and CD45RA-negative memory subsets. The sequence was obtained from a man younger than 35 in good health. Sequenced: memory CD4+ T cells sorted from blood. Subset in this sample: CD45RA-negative fraction. V and J are TRBV30 and TRBJ1-6; D is perhaps TRBD1 (6 bases). CDR3 DNA: TGTGCCTGGACTGGACAGACGAATTCACCCCTCCACTTT. Translating it yields CAWTGQTNSPLHF.